Below are 27 T cell receptor beta chains sequenced from a single sample in a study of OX40 agonist ivuxolimab in advanced cancers. Repertoires were generated with immunoSEQ multiplex PCR, while TCRdb's copy carries only in-frame clones and drops some. The table lists 50,000 to 60,000 clones, roughly 83% of them singletons, with approximately 1% in the top ten. Sequencing used CD4+ or CD8+ T cells sorted from blood, obtained in a trial of the OX40 agonist ivuxolimab. The receptors come from an adult with an advanced solid tumor such as melanoma, head and neck, liver or kidney cancer.

The rearrangement links TRBV30 to TRBJ2-7; the D is unclear. CDR1 and CDR2 from the germline V gene are GTSNPN and SVGIG (reference sequence). The CDR3 extends over 11 amino acids. Trimming cost V 5 bases and J 7 bases, with 12 bases left between them. The CDR3 here is CAWGPTPEQYF. CDR3 nucleotide sequence: TGTGCCTGGGGACCGACACCGGAGCAGTACTTC.

This clone was observed once. V usage is TRBV5-1 and J usage is TRBJ2-7, with 12 bases fitting TRBD1. Germline V lookup: CDR1 SGHRS, CDR2 YFSETQ. Trimming removed 3 bases from V and 4 bases from J; junction bases left unmatched: 5. This CDR3 is 15 amino acids long. The DNA for the CDR3 is TGCGCCAGCAGCTGGGGACAGGGGGCGCGATACGAGCAGTACTTC. It encodes CASSWGQGARYEQYF.

The V call is TRBV6-5, the J call TRBJ1-5; TRBD1 matches at 7 bases. CDR1 is MNHEY and CDR2 is SVGAGI in the germline V gene. The CDR3 length is 13 residues. After removal of 0 bases from V and 7 bases from J, the junction contained 0 bases not matched to a gene. Here the CDR3 DNA reads TGTGCCAGCAGTTACTCGACAGGGCAGCCCCAGCATTTT. This encodes CASSYSTGQPQHF.

This clone is medium-sized. The rearrangement joins TRBV5-4 to TRBJ1-1; D not certain. CDR1 is SGHNT and CDR2 is YYREEE in the germline V gene (reference sequence). CDR3 length: 12 amino acids. The ends were cut back, 5 bases at V and 10 bases at J, with 15 bases in the middle. CDR3 sequence: CASSVGRERAFF. The CDR3, as DNA: TGTGCCAGCAGTGTTGGTAGGGAAAGAGCTTTCTTT.

This clone has more than one count but fewer than ten. This CDR3 reads CASSALWVDNEQFF. The CDR3 DNA follows: TGTGCCAGCAGCGCTCTGTGGGTGGACAATGAGCAGTTCTTC. The V call is TRBV11-2, the J call TRBJ2-1; D remains unclear. The germline gives CDR1 SGHAT, CDR2 FQNNGV. The V end lost 5 bases, the J end lost 5 bases, and 13 bases lay between the germline ends. This CDR3 is built from 14 residues.

The genes are TRBV28 and TRBJ2-7; D is perhaps TRBD1 (5 bases). This CDR3 spans 13 amino acids. Between the trimmed V and J ends, which lost 8 bases and 0 bases, there was a span of 11 bases. The germline V gene encodes CDR1 MDHEN and CDR2 SYDVKM. CDR3 DNA sequence: TGTGCCAGCCACAGACAGAACTCCTACGAGCAGTACTTC. Residues: CASHRQNSYEQYF.

The chain combines TRBV2 with TRBJ2-4, with D tentatively TRBD2 (6 bases). Germline V CDR1 and CDR2: SNHLY, FYNNEI. The CDR3 has 21 residues. Trimming took 7 bases from V and 0 from J, leaving 31 bases between them. In nucleotides, the CDR3 is TGTGCCAGCACCATAGGTACCGGGGGTGCAGCTAAAGGTTTAGCCAAAAACATTCAGTACTTC. This translates into CASTIGTGGAAKGLAKNIQYF.

This clone was seen once. The chain employs TRBV27 and TRBJ2-2; 8 bases match TRBD2. Germline loops: CDR1 MNHEY, CDR2 SMNVEV (reference sequence). J gave up 3 bases and V 5 bases, and 11 bases lay outside the gene matches. The CDR3 consists of 17 residues. The CDR3 DNA reads TGTGCCAGCAGTGCACTCCCCGGGACTAGAGACACCGGGGAGCTGTTTTTT. Amino acids: CASSALPGTRDTGELFF.

The chain joins TRBV19 to TRBJ1-6; 7 nucleotides match TRBD1. The J segment lost 7 bases and the V segment lost 6 bases, leaving 9 bases of the junction unmatched. The germline V gene encodes CDR1 LNHDA and CDR2 SQIVND (reference sequence). The CDR3 extends over 15 amino acids. The DNA for the CDR3 is TGTGCCAGTAGGACAACCCGGGACAGAAATTCACCCCTCCACTTT. Encoded protein: CASRTTRDRNSPLHF.

This clone was counted a few times. V gene TRBV2 combines with J gene TRBJ1-2; 7 positions match TRBD1. Germline CDR1 reads SNHLY; CDR2 reads FYNNEI. This CDR3 is 16 amino acids long. The ends lost 6 bases at V and 0 bases at J; junction bases unmatched: 10. CDR3 sequence: CASSGPTGTANYGYTF. The CDR3 DNA sequence: TGTGCCAGCAGCGGACCAACCGGGACAGCTAACTATGGCTACACCTTC.

The V call is TRBV4-1, the J call TRBJ2-7; D is unresolved. This CDR3 region has 13 residues. Looked up from germline, CDR1 is MGHRA and CDR2 is YSYEKL. V was trimmed by 2 bases and J by 5 bases, leaving 10 bases between them. The CDR3 here is CASSQRWNHEQYF. The DNA of the CDR3 is TGCGCCAGCAGCCAAAGATGGAATCACGAGCAGTACTTC.

This chain links TRBV11-3 with TRBJ2-5; D may be TRBD2 (5 bases). Trimming stripped 0 bases from V and 5 bases from J, with 13 bases between. The CDR3 extends over 15 amino acids. Germline V lookup: CDR1 SGHNT, CDR2 YENEEA. CDR3 in amino acids: CASSLEEGSHETQYF. In DNA form, the CDR3 reads TGTGCCAGCAGCTTAGAAGAGGGATCTCATGAGACCCAGTACTTC.

This chain uses TRBV10-2 with TRBJ2-7; 8 bases are a match to TRBD1. CDR3 length equals 15 residues. After removal of 7 bases from V and 1 base from J, the junction contained 9 bases not matched to a gene. From germline, CDR1 is WSHSY and CDR2 SAAADI. The CDR3 coding sequence is TGCGCCAGCACCCTCGACAGGGGAGGTTCCTACGAGCAGTACTTC. It is translated as CASTLDRGGSYEQYF.

The sample holds a few counts of this clone. The chain couples TRBV6-1 to TRBJ1-5; tentative D call: TRBD1 (5 bases). The CDR3 loop spans 15 amino acids. Germline V gene data show CDR1 as MNHNS and CDR2 as SASEGT. V dropped 5 bases and J dropped 0 bases, with 11 bases sitting between them. CDR3 sequence: CASSRGANSNQPQHF. The CDR3 DNA sequence: TGTGCCAGCAGTAGAGGGGCCAATAGCAATCAGCCCCAGCATTTT.

The chain uses TRBV5-1 and TRBJ2-1; D perhaps matches TRBD1 (5 bases). CDR3 size: 15 residues. The ends were cut back, 0 bases at V and 8 bases at J, with 15 bases in the middle. Germline CDR1 is SGHRS and CDR2 is YFSETQ. The CDR3 here is CASSLEARAVDEQFF. Written as DNA, the CDR3 is TGCGCCAGCAGCTTGGAGGCCAGGGCCGTGGATGAGCAGTTCTTC.

V usage is TRBV5-1 and J usage is TRBJ1-4, with 9 bases that match TRBD1. CDR3 length equals 18 residues. Trimming removed 4 bases from V and 7 bases from J; junction bases left unmatched: 17. Germline CDR1 SGHRS, CDR2 YFSETQ. The CDR3 DNA sequence: TGCGCCAGCAGCAGTGGGGACAGGGCTTCAGTCGGGAGTGAAAAACTGTTTTTT. It is translated as CASSSGDRASVGSEKLFF.

The CDR3 sequence: CASSIGTVEKLFF. DNA of the CDR3: TGTGCCAGCAGCATCGGGACGGTTGAAAAACTGTTTTTT. The V and J genes are TRBV6-6 and TRBJ1-4, with a tentative D call TRBD1 (5 bases). Germline V gives CDR1 MNHNY, CDR2 SVGAGI (reference sequence). V was cut by 6 bases and J by 7 bases, with 12 bases left in between. The CDR3 has 13 amino acids.

This clone was observed a single time. This chain uses TRBV30 with TRBJ1-6, with 9 bases aligning to TRBD1. The CDR3 covers 16 residues. Per the germline V gene, CDR1 is GTSNPN and CDR2 is SVGIG (reference sequence). Losses at the gene ends were 3 bases for V and 2 bases for J; bases not matched to a gene: 5. The chain's CDR3 is CAWRITGGPYNSPLHF. The DNA of the CDR3 is TGTGCCTGGAGGATTACAGGGGGCCCCTATAATTCACCCCTCCACTTT.

This clone was detected only once. The chain joins TRBV7-9 to TRBJ1-5; 12 nucleotides align to TRBD1. CDR3 length: 15 residues. Germline CDR1 and CDR2: SEHNR and FQNEAQ (reference sequence). The V segment lost 5 bases and the J segment 4 bases; nucleotides outside the gene matches: 3. The CDR3 DNA is TGTGCCAGCAGCCTGGGACAGGGGGCGAATCAGCCCCAGCATTTT. Translated: CASSLGQGANQPQHF.

The chain links TRBV2 to TRBJ2-1; 10 nucleotides align to TRBD1. V lost 6 bases, J lost 3 bases, and 2 bases stayed unmatched. The CDR3 has 14 residues. Germline CDR1 and CDR2: SNHLY and FYNNEI. Written as DNA, the CDR3 is TGTGCCAGCAGGTGGGACAGGGGCTACAATGAGCAGTTCTTC. Amino acid sequence: CASRWDRGYNEQFF.

The rearrangement joins TRBV27 to TRBJ1-1; a weak D match, TRBD1 (5 bases). The ends were cut back, 8 bases at V and 0 bases at J, with 16 bases in the middle. CDR3 length equals 15 residues. Germline V gene sequence: CDR1 MNHEY, CDR2 SMNVEV (reference sequence). CDR3 residues: CASPKRPGLNTEAFF. In DNA form, the CDR3 reads TGTGCCAGCCCGAAACGGCCGGGACTGAACACTGAAGCTTTCTTT.

The J gene is TRBJ2-3, the V gene TRBV7-2; TRBD2 matches at 8 bases. The CDR3 contains 15 residues. Germline trimming cut 2 bases from V and 5 bases from J; bases unmatched to any gene: 6. Germline V gene data show CDR1 as SGHTA and CDR2 as FQGNSA. In DNA form, the CDR3 reads TGTGCCAGCAGCTTATCATCCCGGGGGGGAGATACGCAGTATTTT. Encoded protein: CASSLSSRGGDTQYF. The full variable domain, its missing parts supplied by reference TRBV7-2 and TRBJ2-3, is GAGVSQSPSNKVTEKGKDVELRCDPISGHTALYWYRQSLGQGLEFLIYFQGNSAPDKSGLPSDRFSAERTGGSVSTLTIQRTQQEDSAVYLCASSLSSRGGDTQYFGPGTRLTVL.

This sequence joins TRBV6-1 and TRBJ1-2; D remains ambiguous. The V end was cut by 7 bases, the J end by 3 bases, with 9 bases between. Germline lookup yields CDR1 MNHNS and CDR2 SASEGT. This CDR3 has 12 residues. Here the CDR3 DNA reads TGTGCCAGCAAACCGGCCGACTATGGCTACACCTTC. Translating gives CASKPADYGYTF.

This clone was seen a few times. The gene calls are TRBV6-1 and TRBJ1-2; D is ambiguous. This CDR3 is built from 12 residues. The V gene lost 3 bases and the J gene lost 7 bases, with 9 bases spanning the gap. Germline V gene sequence: CDR1 MNHNS, CDR2 SASEGT. CDR3 loop: CASSETGSGYTF. In DNA form, the CDR3 reads TGTGCCAGCAGTGAGACGGGAAGTGGCTACACCTTC.

This chain connects TRBV6-5 to TRBJ1-5, with a tentative D call TRBD1 (5 bases). This CDR3 spans 12 amino acids. CDR1 is MNHEY, CDR2 SVGAGI, per germline. Trimming removed 6 bases from V and 12 bases from J, with 15 bases in between. The CDR3 nucleotides are TGTGCCAGCAGAGAATCAGACAGACACCAGCATTTT. Protein sequence: CASRESDRHQHF.

The chain links TRBV18 to TRBJ2-7; 8 bases line up with TRBD1. The germline CDR1 and CDR2 sequences are KGHSH and LQKENI. V gave up 4 bases and J gave up 5 bases; unmatched junction bases: 13. The CDR3 loop spans 16 amino acids. CDR3 in amino acids: CASSLVTDRGGDEQYF. The CDR3 DNA follows: TGTGCCAGCTCACTAGTAACCGACAGGGGAGGAGACGAGCAGTACTTC.

The chain couples TRBV6-6 to TRBJ2-7; perhaps TRBD1 as D (6 bases). The ends were cut back, 4 bases at V and 3 bases at J, with 13 bases in the middle. Germline CDR1 and CDR2: MNHNY and SVGAGI (reference sequence). The CDR3 has 14 amino acids. The CDR3 DNA follows: TGTGCCAGCAGTTTTTCCCAGGACAGCTACGAGCAGTACTTC. It translates to CASSFSQDSYEQYF.